One and the same sample provided the 3 T cell receptor beta chains below, sequenced in a study of T cell repertoires in cytomegalovirus infection. TCRdb reprocessed the reads with MiXCR, giving one entry per CDR3 protein. The data show roughly 700,000 distinct CDR3 sequences, roughly 30% seen once. Their antigens remain unidentified. The specimen was cultured PBMCs, collected from culture after CMV antigen stimulation. All receptors come from a human donor in good health (CMV status not recorded). Some clones in this sample may be carry-over from other donors' samples.

V usage is TRBV5-6 and J usage is TRBJ2-1; 8 bases match TRBD2. This CDR3 has 14 residues. Germline V CDR1 and CDR2: SGHDT, YYEEEE. The trim removed 2 bases at V and 4 bases at J, leaving 2 bases unmatched. CDR3 sequence (DNA): TGTGCCAGCAGCTTTACTAGCGGTTACAATGAGCAGTTCTTC. Translating gives CASSFTSGYNEQFF. Based on the CDR3 plus reference TRBV5-6 and TRBJ2-1, the full variable domain is DAGVTQSPTHLIKTRGQQVTLRCSPKSGHDTVSWYQQALGQGPQFIFQYYEEEERQRGNFPDRFSGHQFPNYSSELNVNALLLGDSALYLCASSFTSGYNEQFFGPGTRLTVL.

CDR3 bases: TGTGCCAGCAGCTTGGATGGACAGGGTCGGCAAGAGACCCAGTACTTC. This translates into CASSLDGQGRQETQYF. The chain recombines TRBV5-6 with TRBJ2-5; 8 bases map to TRBD1. Germline assignment: CDR1 SGHDT and CDR2 YYEEEE. The CDR3 runs 16 residues. Trimming took 0 bases from V and 2 from J; bases not matched to a gene: 6.

V gene TRBV20-1 combines with J gene TRBJ2-7; D tentatively fits TRBD1 or TRBD2 (5 bases each). Per germline, CDR1 DFQATT and CDR2 SNEGSKA (reference sequence). The CDR3 is 16 amino acids. V was trimmed by 0 bases and J by 2 bases, leaving 17 bases between them. CDR3 DNA sequence: TGCAGTGCTAGAGATCGCCGGGACCCCCGAACCTACGAGCAGTACTTC. Translation gives CSARDRRDPRTYEQYF.